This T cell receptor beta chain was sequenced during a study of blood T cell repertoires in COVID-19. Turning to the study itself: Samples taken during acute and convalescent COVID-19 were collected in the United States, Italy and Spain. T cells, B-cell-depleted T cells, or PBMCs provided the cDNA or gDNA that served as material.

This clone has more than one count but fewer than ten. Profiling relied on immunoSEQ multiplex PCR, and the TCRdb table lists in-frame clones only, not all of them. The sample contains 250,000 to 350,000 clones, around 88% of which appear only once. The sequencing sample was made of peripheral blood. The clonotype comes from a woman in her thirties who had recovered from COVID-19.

CDR3 nucleotide sequence: TGTGCCAGCTCAGACAGCTCTGGAAACACCATATATTTT. Its protein product is CASSDSSGNTIYF. V gene TRBV18 combines with J gene TRBJ1-3, with TRBD1 as a possible D gene (5 bases). The germline V and J ends were trimmed by 5 bases and 0 bases, with 5 bases remaining between them. Germline assignment: CDR1 KGHSH and CDR2 LQKENI. This CDR3 has 13 amino acids. Combining the CDR3 with reference TRBV18 and TRBJ1-3 gives the whole variable domain NAGVMQNPRHLVRRRGQEARLRCSPMKGHSHVYWYRQLPEEGLKFMVYLQKENIIDESGMPKERFSAEFPKEGPSILRIQQVVRGDSAAYFCASSDSSGNTIYFGEGSWLTVV.